The T cell receptor (beta chain) under discussion was sequenced for a study of T cell responses to AZD1222 COVID-19 vaccine. Study overall: The study pooled second doses at about 4 or about 12 weeks.

Remarks on this clone: Its antigen is not known.

Sequencing was performed with immunoSEQ multiplex PCR; in TCRdb, only in-frame clones are kept and a portion is missing. The sample holds some 130,000 clones; about nine tenths are singletons and the top ten take approximately 8%. Regarding the study as a whole: The breadth and depth of Spike-specific TCRs increased once two AZD1222 doses had been given. Only after the peak T cell response were repertoires sampled. Nearly half of spike-specific TCRs reportedly go after variant regions that carry no mutations.

The CDR3 spans 16 residues. CDR1 is SGHNT, CDR2 YENEEA, per germline. Trimming shortened V by 0 bases and J by 5 bases, and 14 bases separated the two germline ends. This material consisted of peripheral blood, taken on day 0 of AZD1222 vaccination. The chain is built from TRBV11-3 and TRBJ2-1, with D possibly being TRBD1 or TRBD2 (5 bases each). The receptor's source is an adult in good health. The CDR3 here is CASSLEVGRGDNEQFF. The DNA for the CDR3 is TGTGCCAGCAGCTTAGAAGTGGGCAGAGGGGACAATGAGCAGTTCTTC.